Included here is one T cell receptor (beta chain) sequence, with context. These data are taken from a study of T cell responses to AZD1222 COVID-19 vaccine. Sequencing was performed with immunoSEQ multiplex PCR; in TCRdb, only in-frame clones are kept and a portion is missing. The repertoire holds about 190,000 clones, about nine tenths seen once, with less than 3% in the top ten. The receptor's source is an adult in good health. Source: peripheral blood, taken on day 0 of MenACWY control vaccination.

The CDR3 DNA reads TGTGCCAGCAGTTACAGCAGGGATTACGGCGGGGAGCTGTTTTTT. Translation gives CASSYSRDYGGELFF. V and J are TRBV6-6 and TRBJ2-2, with a weak D call TRBD1 (5 bases). Germline V gives CDR1 MNHNY, CDR2 SVGAGI (reference sequence). The CDR3 is made up of 15 amino acids. V lost 2 bases to trimming and J lost 7 bases, with 14 bases between them.